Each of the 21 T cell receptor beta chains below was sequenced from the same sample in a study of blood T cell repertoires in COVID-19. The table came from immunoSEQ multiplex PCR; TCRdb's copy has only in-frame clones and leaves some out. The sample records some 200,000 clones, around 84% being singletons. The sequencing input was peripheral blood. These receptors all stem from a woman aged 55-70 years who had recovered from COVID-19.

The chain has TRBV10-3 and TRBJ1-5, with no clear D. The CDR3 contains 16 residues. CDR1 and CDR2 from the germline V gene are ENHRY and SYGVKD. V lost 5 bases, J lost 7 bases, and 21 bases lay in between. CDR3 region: CAISRRELSEEQPQHF. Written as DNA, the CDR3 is TGTGCCATCAGTCGCCGGGAACTGTCGGAAGAACAGCCCCAGCATTTT.

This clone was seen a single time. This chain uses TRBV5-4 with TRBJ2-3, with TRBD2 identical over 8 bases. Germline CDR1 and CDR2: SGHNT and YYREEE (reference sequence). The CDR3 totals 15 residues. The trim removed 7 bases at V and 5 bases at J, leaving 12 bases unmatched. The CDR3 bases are TGTGCCAGCCACACGGGGGGGCCTGAGGTAGATACGCAGTATTTT. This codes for CASHTGGPEVDTQYF. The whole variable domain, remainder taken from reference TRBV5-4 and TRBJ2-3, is ETGVTQSPTHLIKTRGQQVTLRCSSQSGHNTVSWYQQALGQGPQFIFQYYREEENGRGNFPPRFSGLQFPNYSSELNVNALELDDSALYLCASHTGGPEVDTQYFGPGTRLTVL.

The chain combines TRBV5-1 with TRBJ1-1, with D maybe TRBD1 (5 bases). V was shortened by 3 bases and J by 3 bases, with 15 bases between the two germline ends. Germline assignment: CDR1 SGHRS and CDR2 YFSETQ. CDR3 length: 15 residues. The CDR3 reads CASSSDGQSYTEAFF. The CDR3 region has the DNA TGCGCCAGCAGCTCTGACGGACAATCATACACTGAAGCTTTCTTT. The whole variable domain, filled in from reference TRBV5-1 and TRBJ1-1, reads KAGVTQTPRYLIKTRGQQVTLSCSPISGHRSVSWYQQTPGQGLQFLFEYFSETQRNKGNFPGRFSGRQFSNSRSEMNVSTLELGDSALYLCASSSDGQSYTEAFFGQGTRLTVV.

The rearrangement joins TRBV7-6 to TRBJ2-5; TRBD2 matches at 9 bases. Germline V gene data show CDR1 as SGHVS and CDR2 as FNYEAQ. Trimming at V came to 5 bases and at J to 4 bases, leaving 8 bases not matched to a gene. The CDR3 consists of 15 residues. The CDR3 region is CASSGGTSGPETQYF. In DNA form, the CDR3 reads TGTGCCAGCAGCGGAGGCACTAGCGGGCCAGAGACCCAGTACTTC. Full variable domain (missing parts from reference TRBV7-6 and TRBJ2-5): GAGVSQSPRYKVTKRGQDVALRCDPISGHVSLYWYRQALGQGPEFLTYFNYEAQQDKSGLPNDRFSAERPEGSISTLTIQRTEQRDSAMYRCASSGGTSGPETQYFGPGTRLLVL.

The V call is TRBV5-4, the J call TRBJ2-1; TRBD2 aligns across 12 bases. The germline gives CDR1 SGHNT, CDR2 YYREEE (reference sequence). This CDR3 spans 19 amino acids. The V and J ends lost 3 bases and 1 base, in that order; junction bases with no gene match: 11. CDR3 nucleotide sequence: TGTGCCAGCAGCTCGCCTAGGACTAGCGGGGATCCTTCCTACAATGAGCAGTTCTTC. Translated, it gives CASSSPRTSGDPSYNEQFF. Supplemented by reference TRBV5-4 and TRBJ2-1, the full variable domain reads ETGVTQSPTHLIKTRGQQVTLRCSSQSGHNTVSWYQQALGQGPQFIFQYYREEENGRGNFPPRFSGLQFPNYSSELNVNALELDDSALYLCASSSPRTSGDPSYNEQFFGPGTRLTVL.

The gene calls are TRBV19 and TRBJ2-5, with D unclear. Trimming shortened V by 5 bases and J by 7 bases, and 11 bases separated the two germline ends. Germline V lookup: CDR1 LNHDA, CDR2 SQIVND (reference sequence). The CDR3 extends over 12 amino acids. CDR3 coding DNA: TGTGCCAGTAGTGCAGGTATGGGGACCCAGTACTTC. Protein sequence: CASSAGMGTQYF.

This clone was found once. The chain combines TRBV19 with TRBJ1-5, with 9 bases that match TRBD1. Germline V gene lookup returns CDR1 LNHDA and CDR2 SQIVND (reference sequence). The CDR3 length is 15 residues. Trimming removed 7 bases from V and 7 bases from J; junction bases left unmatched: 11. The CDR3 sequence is CASTAVGQGTQPQHF. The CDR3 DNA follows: TGTGCCAGTACTGCGGTAGGACAGGGGACCCAGCCCCAGCATTTT.

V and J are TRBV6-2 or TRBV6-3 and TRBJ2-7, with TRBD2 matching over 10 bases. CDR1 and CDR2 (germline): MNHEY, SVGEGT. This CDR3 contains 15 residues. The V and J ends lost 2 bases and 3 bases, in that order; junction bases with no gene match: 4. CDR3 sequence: CASSYRTSGIYEQYF. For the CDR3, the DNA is TGTGCCAGCAGTTACAGGACTAGCGGCATCTACGAGCAGTACTTC.

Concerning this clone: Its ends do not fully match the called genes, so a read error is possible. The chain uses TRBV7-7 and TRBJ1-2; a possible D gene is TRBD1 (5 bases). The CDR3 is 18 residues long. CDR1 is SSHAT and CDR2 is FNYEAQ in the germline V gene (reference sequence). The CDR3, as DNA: TGTGCTAGCAGCTTCAGCTCGGGACTCCTGACGGTCGACTATGGCTACACCTTC. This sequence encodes CASSFSSGLLTVDYGYTF.

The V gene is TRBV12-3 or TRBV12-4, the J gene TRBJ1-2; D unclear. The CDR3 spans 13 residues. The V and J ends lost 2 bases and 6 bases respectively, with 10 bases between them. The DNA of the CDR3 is TGTGCCAGCAGTTTACCGGGGAGAGATGGCTACACCTTC. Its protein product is CASSLPGRDGYTF.

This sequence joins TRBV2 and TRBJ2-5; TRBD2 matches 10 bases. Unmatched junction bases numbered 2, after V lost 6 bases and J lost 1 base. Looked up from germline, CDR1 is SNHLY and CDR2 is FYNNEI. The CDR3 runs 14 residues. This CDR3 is CASRASGGQETQYF. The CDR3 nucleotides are TGTGCCAGCAGGGCTAGCGGGGGCCAAGAGACCCAGTACTTC.

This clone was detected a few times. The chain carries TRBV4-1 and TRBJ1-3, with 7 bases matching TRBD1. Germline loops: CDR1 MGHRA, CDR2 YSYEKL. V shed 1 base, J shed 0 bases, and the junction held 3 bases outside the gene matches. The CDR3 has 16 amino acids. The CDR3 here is CASSQGDSRSGNTIYF. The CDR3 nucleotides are TGCGCCAGCAGCCAAGGGGACAGCCGCTCTGGAAACACCATATATTTT.

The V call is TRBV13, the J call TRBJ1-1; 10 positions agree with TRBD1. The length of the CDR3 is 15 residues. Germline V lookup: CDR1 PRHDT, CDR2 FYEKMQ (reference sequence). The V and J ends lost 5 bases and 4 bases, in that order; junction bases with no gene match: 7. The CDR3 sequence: CASSPDRGVVTEAFF. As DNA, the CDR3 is TGTGCCAGCAGCCCGGACAGGGGGGTGGTCACTGAAGCTTTCTTT.

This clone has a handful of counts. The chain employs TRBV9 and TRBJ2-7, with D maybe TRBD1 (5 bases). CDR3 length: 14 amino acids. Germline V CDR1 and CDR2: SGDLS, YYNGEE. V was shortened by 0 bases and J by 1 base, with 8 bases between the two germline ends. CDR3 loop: CASSVAAGSYEQYF. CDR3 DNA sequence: TGTGCCAGCAGCGTAGCGGCAGGGTCCTACGAGCAGTACTTC.

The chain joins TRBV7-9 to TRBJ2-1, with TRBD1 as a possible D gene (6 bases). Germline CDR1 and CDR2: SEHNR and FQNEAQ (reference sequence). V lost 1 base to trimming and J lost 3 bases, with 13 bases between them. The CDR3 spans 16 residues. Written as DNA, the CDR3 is TGTGCCAGCAGCTTAGGAGGGGGTCGTCACTACAATGAGCAGTTCTTC. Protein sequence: CASSLGGGRHYNEQFF. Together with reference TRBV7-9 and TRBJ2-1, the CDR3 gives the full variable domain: DTGVSQNPRHKITKRGQNVTFRCDPISEHNRLYWYRQTLGQGPEFLTYFQNEAQLEKSRLLSDRFSAERPKGSFSTLEIQRTEQGDSAMYLCASSLGGGRHYNEQFFGPGTRLTVL.

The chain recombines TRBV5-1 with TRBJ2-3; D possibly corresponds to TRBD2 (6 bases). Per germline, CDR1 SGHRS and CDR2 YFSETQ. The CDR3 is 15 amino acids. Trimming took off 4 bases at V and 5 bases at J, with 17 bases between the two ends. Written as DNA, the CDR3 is TGCGCCAGCAGCCACACTTTATCTAGCGAAGATACGCAGTATTTT. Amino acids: CASSHTLSSEDTQYF. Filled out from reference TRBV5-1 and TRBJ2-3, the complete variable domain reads KAGVTQTPRYLIKTRGQQVTLSCSPISGHRSVSWYQQTPGQGLQFLFEYFSETQRNKGNFPGRFSGRQFSNSRSEMNVSTLELGDSALYLCASSHTLSSEDTQYFGPGTRLTVL.

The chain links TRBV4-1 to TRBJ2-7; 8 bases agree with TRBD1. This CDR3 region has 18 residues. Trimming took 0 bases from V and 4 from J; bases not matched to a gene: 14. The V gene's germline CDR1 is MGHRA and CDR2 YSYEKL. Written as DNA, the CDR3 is TGCGCCAGCAGCCAAGACCAGGGGGCGCGTCACCGTTCATACGAGCAGTACTTC. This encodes CASSQDQGARHRSYEQYF.

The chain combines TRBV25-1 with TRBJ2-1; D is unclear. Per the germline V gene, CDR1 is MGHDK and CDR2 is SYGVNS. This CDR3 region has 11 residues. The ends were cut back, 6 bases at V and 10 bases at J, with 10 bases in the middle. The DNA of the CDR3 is TGTGCCAGCAGCCCATCAGTAGAGCAGTTCTTC. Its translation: CASSPSVEQFF. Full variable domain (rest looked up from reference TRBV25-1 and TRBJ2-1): EADIYQTPRYLVIGTGKKITLECSQTMGHDKMYWYQQDPGMELHLIHYSYGVNSTEKGDLSSESTVSRIRTEHFPLTLESARPSHTSQYLCASSPSVEQFFGPGTRLTVL.

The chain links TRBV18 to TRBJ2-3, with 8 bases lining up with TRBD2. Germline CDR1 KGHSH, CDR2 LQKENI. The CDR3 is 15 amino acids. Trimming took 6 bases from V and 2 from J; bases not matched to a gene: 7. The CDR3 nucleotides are TGTGCCAGCTCCTTGCGGGGGGACCTCACAGATACGCAGTATTTT. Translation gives CASSLRGDLTDTQYF. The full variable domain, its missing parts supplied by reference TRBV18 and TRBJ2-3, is NAGVMQNPRHLVRRRGQEARLRCSPMKGHSHVYWYRQLPEEGLKFMVYLQKENIIDESGMPKERFSAEFPKEGPSILRIQQVVRGDSAAYFCASSLRGDLTDTQYFGPGTRLTVL.

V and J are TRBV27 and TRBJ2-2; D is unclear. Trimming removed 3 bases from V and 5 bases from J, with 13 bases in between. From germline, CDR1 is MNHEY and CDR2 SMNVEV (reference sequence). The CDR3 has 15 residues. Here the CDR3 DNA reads TGTGCCAGCAGTTTTTCCGCTGGCAGTACCGGGGAGCTGTTTTTT. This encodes CASSFSAGSTGELFF.

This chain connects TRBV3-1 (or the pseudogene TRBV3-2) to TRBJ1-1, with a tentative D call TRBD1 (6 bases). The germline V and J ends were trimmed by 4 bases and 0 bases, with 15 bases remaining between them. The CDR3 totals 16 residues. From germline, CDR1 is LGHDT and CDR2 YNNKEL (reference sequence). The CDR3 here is CASSPGHGPLNTEAFF. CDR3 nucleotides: TGTGCCAGCAGCCCGGGACACGGCCCCTTGAACACTGAAGCTTTCTTT.